These 15 T cell receptor beta chains originate from one sample sequenced in a study of T cells expressing NK-cell markers. Reanalyzing the 5' RACE reads, TCRdb keeps one entry per CDR3 protein, without DNA. In all, the sample yields about 260,000 distinct CDR3 sequences. The sequenced sample was blood T cells: a sorted CD56 or NKG2C T cell subset, CD4+ or CD8+ T cells, or bulk PBMC T cells (not recorded which). The receptors derive from a young man in good health.

The chain links TRBV25-1 to TRBJ2-2. The V gene's germline CDR1 is MGHDK and CDR2 SYGVNS. The CDR3 sequence is 14 residues long. The CDR3 loop is CASSEYSAYEELFF.

The chain uses TRBV7-2 and TRBJ2-5. Per germline, CDR1 SGHTA and CDR2 FQGNSA. The CDR3 has 14 residues. The chain's CDR3 is CASSPGSLAETQYF.

V usage is TRBV9 and J usage is TRBJ2-6; the TRBD1 assignment by TCRdb is unverifiable without DNA. The germline V gene encodes CDR1 SGDLS and CDR2 YYNGEE. This CDR3 has 17 residues. The CDR3 spells CASSVALGGSGANVLTF.

The chain carries TRBV20-1 and TRBJ2-7. The CDR3 loop spans 14 amino acids. Germline values: CDR1 DFQATT, CDR2 SNEGSKA (reference sequence). CDR3 region: CSASSGVSTAEQYF.

The chain carries TRBV6-6 and TRBJ2-2; TCRdb calls TRBD1, which cannot be checked without DNA. CDR1 MNHNY and CDR2 SVGAGI come from the germline V gene (reference sequence). This CDR3 comprises 13 residues. CDR3 sequence reads: CASRATAPGELFF.

J is TRBJ2-3 and V is TRBV7-9; TCRdb returns TRBD1, unconfirmable since there is no DNA. CDR1 is SEHNR and CDR2 is FQNEAQ in the germline V gene (reference sequence). The CDR3 is 14 residues long. The CDR3 loop reads CASSSRDSHYTQYF.

The V gene is TRBV12-3 or TRBV12-4, the J gene TRBJ2-5; TCRdb's D call, TRBD1, is unchecked because there is no DNA. This CDR3 spans 15 amino acids. CDR3 in amino acids: CASSHDRGQTETQYF.

The rearrangement links TRBV4-2 to TRBJ2-1; as DNA is missing, the TRBD1 call by TCRdb cannot be tested. The CDR3 extends over 17 amino acids. Germline V lookup: CDR1 LGHNA, CDR2 YNFKEQ. The CDR3 loop reads CASSQLQGAQSYNEQFF.

The chain has TRBV10-3 and TRBJ2-1; the TRBD2 assignment by TCRdb is unverifiable without DNA. There are 17 residues in the CDR3. The germline V gene has CDR1 ENHRY and CDR2 SYGVKD. The CDR3 protein is CAISESIWTSGVNEQFF.

The chain combines TRBV7-9 with TRBJ2-7. This CDR3 has 13 residues. Germline-derived CDR1 and CDR2 are SEHNR and FQNEAQ (reference sequence). The CDR3 region is CASSLASPFEQYF.

The chain has TRBV3-1 and TRBJ1-4. Germline assignment: CDR1 LGHDT and CDR2 YNNKEL (reference sequence). The CDR3 covers 12 residues. Here the CDR3 reads CASSLVNEKLFF. The full variable domain, rest sourced from reference TRBV3-1 and TRBJ1-4, is DTAVSQTPKYLVTQMGNDKSIKCEQNLGHDTMYWYKQDSKKFLKIMFSYNNKELIINETVPNRFSPKSPDKAHLNLHINSLELGDSAVYFCASSLVNEKLFFGSGTQLSVL.

V usage is TRBV7-7 and J usage is TRBJ2-5; TCRdb's assignment of TRBD2 cannot be checked, as there is no DNA. The CDR3 covers 13 residues. Germline assignment: CDR1 SSHAT and CDR2 FNYEAQ (reference sequence). CDR3 sequence reads: CASRAGGEETQYF.

The CDR3 region is CASSFSGGQGNNTF. The chain combines TRBV11-2 with TRBJ1-2; the D gene TCRdb calls, TRBD1, cannot be checked with no DNA. CDR3 length: 14 residues. Germline V lookup: CDR1 SGHAT, CDR2 FQNNGV.

The chain carries TRBV24-1 and TRBJ2-1; the D call of TRBD2 rests on TCRdb alone, since no DNA is present to check it. This CDR3 has 19 amino acids. Germline CDR1 KGHDR, CDR2 SFDVKD. The CDR3 is CATSDRTEGPTSRDNEQFF.

V and J are TRBV12-3 or TRBV12-4 and TRBJ1-2; without DNA, the TCRdb call of TRBD1 cannot be checked. CDR3 length equals 16 residues. Here the CDR3 reads CASSPDPLAPGYGYTF.